This T cell receptor (beta chain) was recorded in a study of tumor-infiltrating lymphocytes in primary liver carcinoma. A primer matching the constant region was used to make TCR beta cDNA from approximately 520 ng of total RNA. Construction of TCR beta libraries relied on three successive nested multiplex PCR rounds employing slightly modified ARM-PCR. Rounds one and two of PCR, each of roughly 10 cycles, were primed with TRBV1-TRBV30 forward primers and a C-beta reverse primer. A single record per CDR3 protein comes from TCRdb applying MiXCR to the multiplex PCR reads. Of about 32,000 distinct CDR3 sequences listed, 70% to 80% are singletons. From 20-30 mg of unsorted bulk tissue, DNA and RNA were co-extracted together. In the case of this clonotype: One junction end disagrees with the germline gene, perhaps due to a read error.

Germline lookup yields CDR1 MGHDK and CDR2 SYGVNS. This CDR3 region has 14 residues. Sequenced input: liver tumor tissue from sampling region 4. Subset of the sample: tumor region T4, right-lateral pole. This TCR was recovered from a man between 35 and 55 years old with primary liver carcinoma and hepatitis B virus infection. This chain joins TRBV25-1 and TRBJ2-1, with 10 positions matching TRBD2. CDR3: CASIAGGSYDEQFF. Here the CDR3 DNA reads TGTGCCAGTATAGCGGGAGGCTCCTACGATGAGCAGTTCTTC.